The 9 T cell receptor beta chains given below trace back to one sample, sequenced in a study of tumor-infiltrating lymphocytes in primary liver carcinoma. Researchers drew blood RNA from unsorted whole blood and extracted germline DNA as well. Making TCR beta cDNA involved around 500 ng total RNA and a constant-region primer. Three-round nested multiplex PCR performed with slightly modified ARM-PCR produced the TCR beta libraries. Rounds one and two of PCR, each of roughly 10 cycles, were primed with TRBV1-TRBV30 forward primers and a C-beta reverse primer. TCRdb re-called the multiplex PCR reads with MiXCR, one entry per CDR3 protein. The sample includes just over 300,000 distinct CDR3 sequences, 45% to 70% of them seen just once. The sample was peripheral blood. Receptors originate from a woman aged 25 to 39 with primary liver carcinoma and hepatitis B virus infection.

In its sample, this clonotype was seen a few times. The junction departs from the called germline gene at one end, perhaps through a read error. This chain uses TRBV29-1 with TRBJ2-1; D gene ambiguous. This CDR3 has 11 residues. Germline V gives CDR1 SQVTM, CDR2 ANQGSEA. The CDR3 sequence: CGVGRDNERFF. Here the CDR3 DNA reads TGCGGCGTTGGCCGTGACAATGAGCGGTTCTTC.

Of note for this clonotype: An end of the junction differs from the germline gene, which may be a read error. The CDR3 nucleotides are TGTGCCAGCAGCTCAGGGCAGGGCAACGCTGAAGCATTCTTT. It specifies CASSSGQGNAEAFF. The V gene is TRBV11-1, the J gene TRBJ1-1; tentatively, D is TRBD1 (5 bases). Germline CDR1 is SGHAT and CDR2 is FQDESV (reference sequence). The length of the CDR3 is 14 residues.

The chain combines TRBV5-6 with TRBJ2-7; 8 bases are shared with TRBD1. Germline trimming cut 3 bases from V and 7 bases from J; bases unmatched to any gene: 9. Germline-derived CDR1 and CDR2 are SGHDT and YYEEEE. This CDR3 contains 14 residues. CDR3 amino acids: CASSWTGTVKEQYF. DNA for the CDR3: TGTGCCAGCAGCTGGACAGGGACAGTCAAGGAGCAGTACTTC.

In its sample, this clonotype was seen many times. This chain uses TRBV11-3 with TRBJ2-1, with 7 bases matching TRBD2. The J segment lost 7 bases and the V segment lost 4 bases, leaving 10 bases of the junction unmatched. The CDR3 totals 15 residues. CDR1 SGHNT and CDR2 YENEEA come from the germline V gene. In DNA, the CDR3 is TGTGCCAGCAGCTCCAAATCTAGCGGCTCAAATGAGCAGTTCTTC. As protein: CASSSKSSGSNEQFF.

To note about this clonotype: This could be a read error, since a much larger clone is one nucleotide away. V is TRBV4-2 and J is TRBJ1-2; tentatively, D is TRBD1 (5 bases). This CDR3 has 15 amino acids. V gave up 2 bases and J gave up 5 bases, with 15 bases separating them. Germline CDR1 LGHNA, CDR2 YNFKEQ. Here the CDR3 reads CASSQRTGTKYGYTF. The CDR3 DNA is TGTGCCAGCAGCCAACGAACCGGGACCAAGTATGGCTACACCTTC.

In its sample, this clonotype was seen many times. J is TRBJ2-3 and V is TRBV11-2; 9 nucleotides agree with TRBD2. The CDR3 runs 17 residues. V gave up 0 bases and J gave up 2 bases; unmatched junction bases: 6. The germline V gene has CDR1 SGHAT and CDR2 FQNNGV. The CDR3 region has the DNA TGTGCCAGCAGCTTAGAGGCGAGCGGGGGGTTCACAGATACGCAGTATTTT. Its translation is CASSLEASGGFTDTQYF.

A remark on this clonotype: Since a much larger clone is just one base distant, this may be a read error. The rearrangement links TRBV12-3 or TRBV12-4 to TRBJ2-1, with unresolved D. CDR3 length: 14 residues. The CDR3 reads CASSTNRSNNEQFF. In DNA, the CDR3 is TGTGCCAGCAGCACTAACCGCTCCAACAATGAGCAGTTCTTC.

This clonotype has only one observation. A much larger clone lies one base from this, so it may be a read error. The V call is TRBV6-1, the J call TRBJ2-2, with D possibly TRBD2 on 6 matching bases. Germline V gene lookup returns CDR1 MNHNS and CDR2 SASEGT. There are 15 residues in the CDR3. The CDR3 sequence: CASRLTVSNTGGLFF. CDR3 nucleotides: TGTGCCAGCAGGCTGACAGTCTCGAACACCGGGGGGCTGTTTTTT.

Of note for this clonotype: An end of the junction differs from the germline gene, which may be a read error. The rearrangement joins TRBV11-2 to TRBJ2-3, with D tentatively TRBD2 (5 bases). The CDR3 totals 14 residues. The V gene's germline CDR1 is SGHAT and CDR2 FQNNGV. CDR3: CVSSLVLGTDTQYF. The CDR3 nucleotides are TGTGTCAGCAGCTTAGTACTAGGAACAGACACGCAGTATTTT.